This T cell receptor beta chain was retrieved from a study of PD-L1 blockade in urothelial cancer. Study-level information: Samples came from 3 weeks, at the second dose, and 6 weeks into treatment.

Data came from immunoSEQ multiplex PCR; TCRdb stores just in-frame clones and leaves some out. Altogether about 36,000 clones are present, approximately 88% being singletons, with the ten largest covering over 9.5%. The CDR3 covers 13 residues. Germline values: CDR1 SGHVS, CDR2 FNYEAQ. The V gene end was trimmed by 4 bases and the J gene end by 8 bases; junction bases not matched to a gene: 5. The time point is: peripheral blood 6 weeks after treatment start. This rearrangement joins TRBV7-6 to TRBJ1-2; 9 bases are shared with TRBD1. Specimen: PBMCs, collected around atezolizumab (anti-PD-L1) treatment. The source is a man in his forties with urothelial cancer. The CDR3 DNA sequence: TGTGCCAGCAGCTCACAGGGGGCGGAGGGCTACACCTTC. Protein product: CASSSQGAEGYTF.